This T cell receptor beta chain was retrieved from a study of chemoradiotherapy in HPV16-positive cancers. The overall study: Candidate HPV-specific T-cell clones and common TCR motifs came from functional assays in a couple of HPV16-positive patients.

Remarks on this clone: Its antigen is not identified.

General study findings and limits: In HPV16-positive patients, HPV-responsive T-cell expansion tracked better recurrence-free survival. Candidate HPV-specific clones and E7-related TCR motifs grew in tumor during treatment.

Repeated repertoire sampling spanned the course of chemoradiotherapy. Method: immunoSEQ multiplex PCR; TCRdb's copy keeps in-frame clones and lacks some. The sample carries tens of thousands of clones, about 90% recorded once. Germline trimming cut 4 bases from V and 7 bases from J; bases unmatched to any gene: 14. Germline-derived CDR1 and CDR2 are SGDLS and YYNGEE. The CDR3 has 15 amino acids. This clonotype was obtained from a human donor with HPV-associated anogenital cancer. The specimen comprised blood, sampled from a patient who underwent chemoradiotherapy. The genes are TRBV9 and TRBJ2-7, with TRBD2 identical over 7 bases. This CDR3 is CASSLTPGGGSEQYF. The DNA for the CDR3 is TGTGCCAGCAGCCTCACCCCGGGCGGGGGTAGTGAGCAGTACTTC.